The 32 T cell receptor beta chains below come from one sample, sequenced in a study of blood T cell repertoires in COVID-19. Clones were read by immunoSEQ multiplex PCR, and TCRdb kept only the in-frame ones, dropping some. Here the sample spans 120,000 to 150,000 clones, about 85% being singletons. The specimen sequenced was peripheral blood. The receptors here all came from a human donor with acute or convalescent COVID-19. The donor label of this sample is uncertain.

Here the CDR3 reads CASNAGHTDTQYF. The DNA for the CDR3 is TGTGCCAGTAATGCGGGGCACACAGATACGCAGTATTTT. The J gene is TRBJ2-3, the V gene TRBV19, with a tentative D call TRBD2 (6 bases). V was shortened by 7 bases and J by 2 bases, with 10 bases between the two germline ends. The CDR3 consists of 13 residues. CDR1 is LNHDA, CDR2 SQIVND, per germline (reference sequence).

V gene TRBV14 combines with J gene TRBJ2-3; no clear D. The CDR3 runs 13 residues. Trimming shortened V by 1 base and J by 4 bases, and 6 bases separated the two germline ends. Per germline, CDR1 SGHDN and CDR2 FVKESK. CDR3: CASSQVLADTQYF. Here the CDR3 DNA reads TGTGCCAGCAGCCAAGTTCTAGCAGATACGCAGTATTTT.

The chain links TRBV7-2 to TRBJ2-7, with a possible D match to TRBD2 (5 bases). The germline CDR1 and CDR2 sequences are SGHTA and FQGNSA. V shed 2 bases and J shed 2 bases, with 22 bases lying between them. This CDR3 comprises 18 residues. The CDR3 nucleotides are TGTGCCAGCAGCTTATGGCCGCTCACCGGGGTCAAGGCCTACGAGCAGTACGTC. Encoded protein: CASSLWPLTGVKAYEQYV.

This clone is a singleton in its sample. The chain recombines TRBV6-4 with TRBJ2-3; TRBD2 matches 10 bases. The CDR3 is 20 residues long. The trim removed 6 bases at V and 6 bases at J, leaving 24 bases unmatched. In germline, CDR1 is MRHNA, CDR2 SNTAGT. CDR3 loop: CASRPSGGKNLAGVSDTQYF. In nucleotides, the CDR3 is TGTGCCAGCAGACCATCGGGAGGGAAAAACCTAGCGGGAGTATCCGATACGCAGTATTTT.

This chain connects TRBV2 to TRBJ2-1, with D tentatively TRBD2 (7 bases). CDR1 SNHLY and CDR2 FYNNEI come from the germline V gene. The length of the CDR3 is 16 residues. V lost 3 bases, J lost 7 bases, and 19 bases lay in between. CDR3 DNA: TGTGCCAGCAGTGATGAGTCGGGGGGCGTTTTAAATGAGCAGTTCTTC. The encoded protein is CASSDESGGVLNEQFF.

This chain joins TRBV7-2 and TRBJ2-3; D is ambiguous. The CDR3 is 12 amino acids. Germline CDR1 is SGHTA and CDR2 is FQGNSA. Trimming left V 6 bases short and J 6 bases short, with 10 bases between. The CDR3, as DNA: TGTGCCAGCAGATCCCTTTTTGATACGCAGTATTTT. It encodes CASRSLFDTQYF.

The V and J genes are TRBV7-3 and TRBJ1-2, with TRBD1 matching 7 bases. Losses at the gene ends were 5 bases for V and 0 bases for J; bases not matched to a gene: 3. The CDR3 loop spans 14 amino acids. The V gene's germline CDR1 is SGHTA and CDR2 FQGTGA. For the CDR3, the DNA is TGTGCCAGCAGCCGGGGGACAGCTAACTATGGCTACACCTTC. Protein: CASSRGTANYGYTF.

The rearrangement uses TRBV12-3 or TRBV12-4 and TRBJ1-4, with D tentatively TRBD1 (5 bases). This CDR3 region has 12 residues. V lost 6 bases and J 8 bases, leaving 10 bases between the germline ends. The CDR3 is CASRGLEEKLFF. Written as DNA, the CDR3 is TGTGCCAGCAGGGGGCTAGAAGAAAAACTGTTTTTT.

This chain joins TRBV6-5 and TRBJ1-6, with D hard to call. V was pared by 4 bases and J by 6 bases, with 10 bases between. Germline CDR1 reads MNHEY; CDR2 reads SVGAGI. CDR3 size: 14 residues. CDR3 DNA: TGTGCCAGCAGTTTTGAGCGGTCTAATTCACCCCTCCACTTT. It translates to CASSFERSNSPLHF.

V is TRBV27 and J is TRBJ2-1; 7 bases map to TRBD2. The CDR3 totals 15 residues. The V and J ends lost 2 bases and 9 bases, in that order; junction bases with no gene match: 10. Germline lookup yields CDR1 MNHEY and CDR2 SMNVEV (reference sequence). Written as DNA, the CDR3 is TGTGCCAGCAGTTTAGCGGGAGCCCTCTGGGGTGAGCAGTTCTTC. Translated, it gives CASSLAGALWGEQFF.

As DNA, the CDR3 is TGTGCCAGCAGCGGACAGCACTACTATGGCTACACCTTC. Its protein is CASSGQHYYGYTF. The rearrangement links TRBV9 to TRBJ1-2, with D possibly matching TRBD1 (5 bases). The V gene's germline CDR1 is SGDLS and CDR2 YYNGEE. The length of the CDR3 is 13 residues. V was cut by 3 bases and J by 3 bases, with 9 bases left in between.

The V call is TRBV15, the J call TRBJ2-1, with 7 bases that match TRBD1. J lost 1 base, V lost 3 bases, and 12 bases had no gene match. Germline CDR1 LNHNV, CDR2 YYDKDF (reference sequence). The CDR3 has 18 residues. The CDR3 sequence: CATSRTDRAPWSYNEQFF. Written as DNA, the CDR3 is TGTGCCACCAGCAGGACCGACAGGGCGCCGTGGTCCTACAATGAGCAGTTCTTC.

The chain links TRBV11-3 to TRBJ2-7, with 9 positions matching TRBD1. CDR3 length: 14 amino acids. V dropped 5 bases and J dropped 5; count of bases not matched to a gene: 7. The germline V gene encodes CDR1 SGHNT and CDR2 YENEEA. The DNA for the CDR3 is TGTGCCAGCAGCCCGGGACAGGGATACCACGAGCAGTACTTC. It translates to CASSPGQGYHEQYF.

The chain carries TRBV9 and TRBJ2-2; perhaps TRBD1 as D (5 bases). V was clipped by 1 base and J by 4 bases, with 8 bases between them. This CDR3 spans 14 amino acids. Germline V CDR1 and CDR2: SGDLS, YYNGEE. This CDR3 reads CASSVQTGTGELFF. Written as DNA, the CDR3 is TGTGCCAGCAGCGTACAAACAGGCACCGGGGAGCTGTTTTTT.

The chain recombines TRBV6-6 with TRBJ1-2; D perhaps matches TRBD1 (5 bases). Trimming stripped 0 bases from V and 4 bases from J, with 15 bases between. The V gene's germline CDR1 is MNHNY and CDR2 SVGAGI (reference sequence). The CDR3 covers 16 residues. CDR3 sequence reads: CASSYSEGQSLYGYTF. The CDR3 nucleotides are TGTGCCAGCAGTTACTCGGAGGGGCAGTCCCTCTATGGCTACACCTTC.

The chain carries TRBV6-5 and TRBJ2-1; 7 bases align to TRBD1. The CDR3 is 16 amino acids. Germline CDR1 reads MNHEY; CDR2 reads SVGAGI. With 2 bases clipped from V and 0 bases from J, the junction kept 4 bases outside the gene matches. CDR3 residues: CASSYQTGSSYNEQFF. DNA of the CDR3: TGTGCCAGCAGTTACCAGACAGGGAGCTCCTACAATGAGCAGTTCTTC.

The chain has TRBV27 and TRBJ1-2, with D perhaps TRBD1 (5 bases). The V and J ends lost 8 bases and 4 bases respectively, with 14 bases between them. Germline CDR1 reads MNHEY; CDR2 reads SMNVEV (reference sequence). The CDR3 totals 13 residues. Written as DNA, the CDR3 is TGTGCCAGCGCCCCGGTAAGGGGCTATGGCTACACCTTC. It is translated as CASAPVRGYGYTF.

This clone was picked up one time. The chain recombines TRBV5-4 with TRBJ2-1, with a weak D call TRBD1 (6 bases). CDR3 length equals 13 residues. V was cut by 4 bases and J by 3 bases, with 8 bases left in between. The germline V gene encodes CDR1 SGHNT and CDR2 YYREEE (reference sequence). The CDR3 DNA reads TGTGCCAGCAGCCAGGGGTTCTACAATGAGCAGTTCTTC. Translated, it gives CASSQGFYNEQFF.

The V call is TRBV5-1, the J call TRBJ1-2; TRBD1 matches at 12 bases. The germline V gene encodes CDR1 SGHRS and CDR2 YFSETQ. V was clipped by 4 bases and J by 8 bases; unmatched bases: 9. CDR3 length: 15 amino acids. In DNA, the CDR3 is TGCGCCAGCAGCGAGGGACAGGGGGCGCATAAAGGCTACACCTTC. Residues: CASSEGQGAHKGYTF.

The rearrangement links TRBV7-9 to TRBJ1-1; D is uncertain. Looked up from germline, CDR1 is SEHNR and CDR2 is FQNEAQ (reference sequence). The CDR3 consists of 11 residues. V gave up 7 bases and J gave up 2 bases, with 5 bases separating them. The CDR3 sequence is CASIRNTEAFF. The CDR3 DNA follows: TGTGCCAGCATCAGAAACACTGAAGCTTTCTTT. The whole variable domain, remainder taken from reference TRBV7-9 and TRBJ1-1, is DTGVSQNPRHKITKRGQNVTFRCDPISEHNRLYWYRQTLGQGPEFLTYFQNEAQLEKSRLLSDRFSAERPKGSFSTLEIQRTEQGDSAMYLCASIRNTEAFFGQGTRLTVV.

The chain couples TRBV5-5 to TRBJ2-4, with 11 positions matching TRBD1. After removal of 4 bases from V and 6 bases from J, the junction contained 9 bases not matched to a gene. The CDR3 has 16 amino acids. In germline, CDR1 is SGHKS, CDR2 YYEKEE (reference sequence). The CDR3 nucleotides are TGTGCCAGCAGCATGGACAGGGGGCGTATCGGAAACATTCAGTACTTC. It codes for CASSMDRGRIGNIQYF.

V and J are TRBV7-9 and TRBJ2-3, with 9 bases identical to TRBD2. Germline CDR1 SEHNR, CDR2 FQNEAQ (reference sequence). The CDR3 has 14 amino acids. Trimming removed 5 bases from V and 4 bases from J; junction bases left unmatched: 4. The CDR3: CASSDSGRPDTQYF. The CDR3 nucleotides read TGTGCCAGCAGCGATAGCGGGAGACCAGATACGCAGTATTTT.

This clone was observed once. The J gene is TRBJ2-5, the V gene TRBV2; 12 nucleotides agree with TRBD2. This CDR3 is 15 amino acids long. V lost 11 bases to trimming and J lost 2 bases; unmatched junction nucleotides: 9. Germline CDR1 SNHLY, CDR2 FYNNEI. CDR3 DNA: TGTGCCGGGCAACGGACTAGCGGGGAACAAGAGACCCAGTACTTC. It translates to CAGQRTSGEQETQYF.

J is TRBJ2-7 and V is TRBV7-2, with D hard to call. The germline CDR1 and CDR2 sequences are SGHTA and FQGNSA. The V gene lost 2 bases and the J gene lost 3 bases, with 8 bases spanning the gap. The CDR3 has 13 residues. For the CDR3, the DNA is TGTGCCAGCAGCTTACAGAACAGCTACGAGCAGTACTTC. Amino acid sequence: CASSLQNSYEQYF. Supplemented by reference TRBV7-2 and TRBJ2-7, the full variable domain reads GAGVSQSPSNKVTEKGKDVELRCDPISGHTALYWYRQSLGQGLEFLIYFQGNSAPDKSGLPSDRFSAERTGGSVSTLTIQRTQQEDSAVYLCASSLQNSYEQYFGPGTRLTVT.

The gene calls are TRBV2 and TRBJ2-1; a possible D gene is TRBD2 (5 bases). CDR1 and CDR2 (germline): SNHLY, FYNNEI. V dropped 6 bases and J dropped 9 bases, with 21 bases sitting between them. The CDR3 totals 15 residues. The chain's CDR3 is CASRAADGGYVEQFF. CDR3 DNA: TGTGCCAGCAGGGCTGCCGACGGAGGATATGTTGAGCAGTTCTTC. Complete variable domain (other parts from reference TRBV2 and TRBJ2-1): EPEVTQTPSHQVTQMGQEVILRCVPISNHLYFYWYRQILGQKVEFLVSFYNNEISEKSEIFDDQFSVERPDGSNFTLKIRSTKLEDSAMYFCASRAADGGYVEQFFGPGTRLTVL.

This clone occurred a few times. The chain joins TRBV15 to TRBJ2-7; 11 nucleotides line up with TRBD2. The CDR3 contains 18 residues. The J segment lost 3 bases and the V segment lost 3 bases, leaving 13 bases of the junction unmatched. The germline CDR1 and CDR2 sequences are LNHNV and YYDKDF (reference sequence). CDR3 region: CATSSEPITSGGFYEQYV. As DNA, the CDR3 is TGTGCCACCAGCAGTGAACCTATCACTAGCGGGGGATTCTACGAGCAGTACGTC.

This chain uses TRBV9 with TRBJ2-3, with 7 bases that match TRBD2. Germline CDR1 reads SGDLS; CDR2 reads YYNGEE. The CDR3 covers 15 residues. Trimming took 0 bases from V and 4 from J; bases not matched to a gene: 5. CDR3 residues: CASSVEGREADTQYF. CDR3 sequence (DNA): TGTGCCAGCAGCGTAGAGGGGAGGGAAGCAGATACGCAGTATTTT.

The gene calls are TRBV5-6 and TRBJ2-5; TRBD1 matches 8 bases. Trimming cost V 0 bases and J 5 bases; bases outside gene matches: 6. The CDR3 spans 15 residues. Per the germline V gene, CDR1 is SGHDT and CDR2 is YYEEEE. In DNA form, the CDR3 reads TGTGCCAGCAGCTTGGTAGGCAGGGGGCTCGAGACCCAGTACTTC. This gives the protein CASSLVGRGLETQYF.

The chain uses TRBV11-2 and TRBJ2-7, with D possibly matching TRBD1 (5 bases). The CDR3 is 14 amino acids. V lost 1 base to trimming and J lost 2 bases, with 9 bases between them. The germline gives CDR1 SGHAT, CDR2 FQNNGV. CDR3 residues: CASSLGQSPYEQYF. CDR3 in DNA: TGTGCCAGCAGCTTAGGACAGTCTCCCTACGAGCAGTACTTC.

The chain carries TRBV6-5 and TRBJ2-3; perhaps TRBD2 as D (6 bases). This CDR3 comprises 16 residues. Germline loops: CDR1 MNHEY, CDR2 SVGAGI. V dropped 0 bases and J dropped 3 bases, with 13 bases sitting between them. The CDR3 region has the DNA TGTGCCAGCAGTTACTCGGGACTGTGGGGGACAGATACGCAGTATTTT. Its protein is CASSYSGLWGTDTQYF.

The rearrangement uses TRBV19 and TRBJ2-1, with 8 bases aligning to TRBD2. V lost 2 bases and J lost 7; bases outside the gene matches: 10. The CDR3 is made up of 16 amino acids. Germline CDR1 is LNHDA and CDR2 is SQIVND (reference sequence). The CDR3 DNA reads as TGTGCCAGTAGTATATATCACGGGAGGGCCGGGAATGAGCAGTTCTTC. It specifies CASSIYHGRAGNEQFF.

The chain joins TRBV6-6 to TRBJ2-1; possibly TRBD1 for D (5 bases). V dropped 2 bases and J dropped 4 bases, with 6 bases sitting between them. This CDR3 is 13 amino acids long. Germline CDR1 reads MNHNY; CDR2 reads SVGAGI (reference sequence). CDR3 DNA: TGTGCCAGCAGTTACCAGGGATACAATGAGCAGTTCTTC. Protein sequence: CASSYQGYNEQFF.